One and the same sample provided the 2 T cell receptor beta chains below, sequenced in a study of T cell clones after liver transplantation. Assay: immunoSEQ multiplex PCR; the TCRdb copy retains only in-frame clones and omits some. The sample has 68,000 or so clones, 90% to 95% seen once. Sequenced here: CD4+ T cells from blood, sampled less than 27 months after liver transplant. Receptor source: a human patient who received a liver transplant. These T cells may partly come from the graft donor.

V and J are TRBV5-1 and TRBJ2-5; tentative D call: TRBD2 (6 bases). The CDR3 length is 13 residues. Germline V gene sequence: CDR1 SGHRS, CDR2 YFSETQ. Trimming stripped 5 bases from V and 5 bases from J, with 13 bases between. CDR3 coding DNA: TGCGCCAGCAGAGGGGCTAGCGTTGAGACCCAGTACTTC. Translating it yields CASRGASVETQYF.

The chain joins TRBV2 to TRBJ2-4, with TRBD1 matching over 8 bases. The V gene end was trimmed by 5 bases and the J gene end by 0 bases; junction bases not matched to a gene: 6. The CDR3 spans 16 residues. The V gene's germline CDR1 is SNHLY and CDR2 FYNNEI. CDR3: CASSRTGGQAKNIQYF. As DNA, the CDR3 is TGTGCCAGCAGTCGTACAGGGGGTCAAGCCAAAAACATTCAGTACTTC.